Listed below are T cell receptor beta chains from one sample, sequenced in a study of blood T cell repertoires in COVID-19. Here immunoSEQ multiplex PCR was the method, and the copy in TCRdb shows in-frame clones only, minus some. The sample lists about 220,000 clones; around 87% were seen once. The specimen was PBMCs or T cells enriched from blood (not recorded which). These receptors were taken from a young woman in a cohort exposed to, infected with or recovered from COVID-19 (not recorded which). Both conserved end residues are trimmed from each CDR3.

v_gene	j_gene	CDR3aa
TRBV15	TRBJ1-2	ATSGSGTGGYHFNYGYT
TRBV2	TRBJ2-3	ASSEGEGRQY
TRBV2	TRBJ2-1	ASIGEGDGSYNEQF
TRBV6-5	TRBJ1-2	ASSYYGDNYGYT
TRBV7-3	TRBJ2-7	ASSLNQGSYEQY
TRBV11-3	TRBJ1-1	ASSKGQGARTEAF
TRBV28	TRBJ1-4	ASSQIATNEKLF
TRBV5-5	TRBJ2-1	ASVGGEQF
TRBV15	TRBJ1-5	ATSRDTRGDQPQH
TRBV6-5	TRBJ2-1	ASSIASGGVDEQF
TRBV6-2/TRBV6-3	TRBJ1-6	ASSRPLNPLH
TRBV7-9	TRBJ2-7	ASSLFDRDYEQY
TRBV6-1	TRBJ2-3	ASSEVGGGPTDTQY
TRBV24-1	TRBJ1-1	ATSDSSRVNTEAF
TRBV6-5	TRBJ1-5	ASSYSPDQPQH
TRBV4-2	TRBJ2-2	ASSQGARSGELF
TRBV5-1	TRBJ1-2	ASAANYGYT